One sample yielded the 22 T cell receptor beta chains listed below, sequenced in a study of T-cell memory formation after mild COVID-19. TCRdb reprocessed the 5' RACE reads via MiXCR and lists one record per CDR3 protein. The profile covers about 300,000 distinct CDR3 sequences, with roughly 21% appearing a single time and 20% to 25% taken by the ten largest. Material for sequencing was PBMCs or a T cell subset sorted from them (not recorded which). The origin of the receptors is a man aged 18 to 35 who had mild COVID-19 (a few samples of this study predate the infection). Cell type and time point are not known.

This clonotype came up a few times. The chain couples TRBV2 to TRBJ1-1, with D hard to call. From germline, CDR1 is SNHLY and CDR2 FYNNEI. The V end lost 8 bases, the J end lost 4 bases, and 11 bases lay between the germline ends. CDR3 size: 12 residues. CDR3 region: CASFRVGTEAFF. As DNA, the CDR3 is TGTGCCAGCTTCCGGGTGGGCACTGAAGCTTTCTTT.

The chain recombines TRBV11-2 with TRBJ1-1; TRBD1 might be the D (6 bases). The CDR3 covers 15 residues. Trimming removed 6 bases at V and 9 bases at J, with 23 bases between. Germline CDR1 SGHAT, CDR2 FQNNGV. CDR3 in amino acids: CASRSVNGGGGQAFF. The DNA of the CDR3 is TGTGCCAGCAGATCCGTCAATGGTGGTGGGGGGCAAGCTTTCTTT.

This clonotype was recorded a few times. The rearrangement links TRBV7-3 to TRBJ1-2, with a tentative D call TRBD1 (5 bases). Germline V lookup: CDR1 SGHTA, CDR2 FQGTGA. CDR3 length: 13 residues. V was trimmed by 1 base and J by 8 bases, leaving 11 bases between them. CDR3 protein: CASSLRGVEGYTF. The DNA for the CDR3 is TGTGCCAGCAGCTTAAGAGGGGTTGAAGGCTACACCTTC.

Ten or more counts support this clonotype. This chain joins TRBV28 and TRBJ2-7; D gene unclear. The CDR3 consists of 11 residues. Per germline, CDR1 MDHEN and CDR2 SYDVKM. Trimming took 5 bases from V and 4 from J, leaving 6 bases between them. The CDR3 nucleotides read TGTGCCAGCAGTGGGTTATACGAGCAGTACGTC. Its translation: CASSGLYEQYV.

The chain couples TRBV28 to TRBJ2-3; TRBD1 aligns across 7 bases. After removal of 5 bases from V and 0 bases from J, the junction contained 8 bases not matched to a gene. The CDR3 runs 16 residues. Looked up from germline, CDR1 is MDHEN and CDR2 is SYDVKM. In DNA, the CDR3 is TGTGCCAGCAGTCCACGACAGGGATCTAGCACAGATACGCAGTATTTT. Its protein product is CASSPRQGSSTDTQYF.

This clonotype was picked up a small number of times. The V call is TRBV4-1, the J call TRBJ1-1; 7 bases are a match to TRBD1. Germline CDR1 MGHRA, CDR2 YSYEKL. The CDR3 runs 15 residues. With 0 bases clipped from V and 4 bases from J, the junction kept 5 bases outside the gene matches. The CDR3 nucleotides read TGCGCCAGCAGCCAAGACCGCAGGGGGGGCACTGAAGCTTTCTTT. Translated: CASSQDRRGGTEAFF.

The V gene is TRBV6-2 or TRBV6-3, the J gene TRBJ1-6, with D perhaps matching TRBD1 (5 bases). The CDR3 covers 19 residues. The V gene's germline CDR1 is MNHEY and CDR2 SVGEGT. Trimming cost V 0 bases and J 7 bases, with 22 bases left between them. DNA for the CDR3: TGTGCCAGCAGTTACTCGAAACAGGCTCTCCGCCGCAGAAATTCACCCCTCCACTTT. Its protein product is CASSYSKQALRRRNSPLHF.

This clonotype was seen repeatedly, ten times or more. The gene calls are TRBV12-3 or TRBV12-4 and TRBJ2-6; D remains ambiguous. The CDR3 loop spans 15 amino acids. Between the trimmed V and J ends, which lost 4 bases and 0 bases, there was a span of 7 bases. The DNA for the CDR3 is TGTGCCAGCAGTTGGGGTAGCTCTGGGGCCAACGTCCTGACTTTC. Protein sequence: CASSWGSSGANVLTF.

The J gene is TRBJ2-3, the V gene TRBV28; D may be TRBD2 (7 bases). The CDR3 length is 15 residues. Germline V lookup: CDR1 MDHEN, CDR2 SYDVKM. Trimming removed 5 bases from V and 6 bases from J, with 18 bases in between. The CDR3 nucleotides are TGTGCCAGCAGTATCCGGGGGGCCCGAGGTGATACGCAGTATTTT. As protein: CASSIRGARGDTQYF.

This chain links TRBV5-4 with TRBJ1-2; no clear D. Per the germline V gene, CDR1 is SGHNT and CDR2 is YYREEE (reference sequence). The ends were cut back, 3 bases at V and 4 bases at J, with 13 bases in the middle. The CDR3 sequence is 14 residues long. The CDR3 loop reads CASSSHGVTYGYTF. CDR3 nucleotides: TGTGCCAGCAGCTCACACGGGGTGACCTATGGCTACACCTTC. Full variable domain (rest looked up from reference TRBV5-4 and TRBJ1-2): ETGVTQSPTHLIKTRGQQVTLRCSSQSGHNTVSWYQQALGQGPQFIFQYYREEENGRGNFPPRFSGLQFPNYSSELNVNALELDDSALYLCASSSHGVTYGYTFGSGTRLTVV.

This rearrangement joins TRBV7-9 to TRBJ2-5; 7 positions match TRBD1. This CDR3 contains 14 residues. The V segment lost 3 bases and the J segment 2 bases; nucleotides outside the gene matches: 3. The germline V gene has CDR1 SEHNR and CDR2 FQNEAQ (reference sequence). CDR3 coding DNA: TGTGCCAGCAGCTTCAACAGGGGACAAGAGACCCAGTACTTC. The encoded protein is CASSFNRGQETQYF.

This clonotype was detected ten times or more. The rearrangement joins TRBV5-5 to TRBJ2-3, with 8 nucleotides matching TRBD2. The V and J ends lost 1 base and 8 bases, in that order; junction bases with no gene match: 18. The length of the CDR3 is 18 residues. Germline V CDR1 and CDR2: SGHKS, YYEKEE (reference sequence). CDR3 sequence (DNA): TGTGCCAGCAGCTTGCAGGCAACCCGACTAGCGTCCTCGGGTACGCAGTATTTT. Protein sequence: CASSLQATRLASSGTQYF.

This clonotype was seen more than once but under ten times. The V call is TRBV10-3, the J call TRBJ2-5; D is perhaps TRBD2 (5 bases). CDR1 and CDR2 (germline): ENHRY, SYGVKD. The ends were cut back, 10 bases at V and 5 bases at J, with 17 bases in the middle. The CDR3 runs to 13 residues. The CDR3 spells CATSGVGSETQYF. CDR3 sequence (DNA): TGTGCCACTTCGGGTGTGGGGAGTGAGACCCAGTACTTC.

The genes are TRBV6-1 and TRBJ1-1; D might be TRBD1 (5 bases). Per germline, CDR1 MNHNS and CDR2 SASEGT. There are 14 residues in the CDR3. Trimming stripped 4 bases from V and 10 bases from J, with 19 bases between. CDR3 amino acids: CASSVNRLSFTAFF. As DNA, the CDR3 is TGTGCCAGCAGTGTCAACAGGTTGAGTTTTACAGCTTTCTTT.

This clonotype showed up just a few times. This chain connects TRBV11-2 to TRBJ2-3; TRBD1 or TRBD2 may be the D gene (5 bases each). The CDR3 has 14 amino acids. The V end lost 3 bases, the J end lost 4 bases, and 11 bases lay between the germline ends. Per the germline V gene, CDR1 is SGHAT and CDR2 is FQNNGV. The chain's CDR3 is CASSFRGVADTQYF. In DNA, the CDR3 is TGTGCCAGCAGCTTTAGAGGGGTAGCAGATACGCAGTATTTT.

This clonotype was observed a few times. The CDR3 is CASGIRDGHTDTQYF. The CDR3 region has the DNA TGCGCCAGCGGAATCCGGGACGGCCACACAGATACGCAGTATTTT. This sequence joins TRBV5-1 and TRBJ2-3, with D perhaps given as TRBD1 or TRBD2 (5 bases each). V gave up 7 bases and J gave up 2 bases, with 17 bases separating them. Germline CDR1 and CDR2: SGHRS and YFSETQ. The CDR3 is 15 residues long.

This clonotype was seen a few times. The junction departs from the called germline gene at one end, perhaps through a read error. The chain couples TRBV7-7 to TRBJ2-2; weak D call: TRBD1 (6 bases). The CDR3 has 13 residues. Germline CDR1 reads SSHAT; CDR2 reads FNYEAQ (reference sequence). The CDR3 region has the DNA TGTGCTAGCAGTTATCAGGGGTCCGGGGAGCTGTTTTTT. Amino acids: CASSYQGSGELFF.

The table lists this clonotype with many counts. For the CDR3, the DNA is TGTGCCAGCAGCTTACAGGACGCCAGGGATCGGTTCTTC. Residues: CASSLQDARDRFF. J is TRBJ2-1 and V is TRBV7-6; a weak D match, TRBD1 (5 bases). CDR3 length: 13 amino acids. Germline-derived CDR1 and CDR2 are SGHVS and FNYEAQ. Trimming took off 2 bases at V and 15 bases at J, with 17 bases between the two ends.

This clonotype has a handful of counts. V and J are TRBV7-8 and TRBJ2-5, with 8 nucleotides matching TRBD1. CDR1 is SGHVS and CDR2 is FQNEAQ in the germline V gene. Trimming removed 5 bases from V and 5 bases from J; junction bases left unmatched: 10. CDR3 length equals 15 residues. CDR3 sequence (DNA): TGTGCCAGCAGCCCTCCAGGGAGACAGGGGGAGACCCAGTACTTC. Translated: CASSPPGRQGETQYF.

The rearrangement joins TRBV7-2 to TRBJ1-2; D is unclear. CDR1 is SGHTA, CDR2 FQGNSA, per germline. This CDR3 contains 14 residues. The ends were cut back, 3 bases at V and 4 bases at J, with 12 bases in the middle. The CDR3 DNA follows: TGTGCCAGCAGCTTTGGGTCGCGGTCCTATGGCTACACCTTC. Amino acid sequence: CASSFGSRSYGYTF.

The chain links TRBV4-3 to TRBJ1-5, with D possibly being TRBD1 (6 bases). Trimming cost V 1 base and J 5 bases, with 12 bases left between them. The CDR3 runs to 15 residues. From germline, CDR1 is LGHNA and CDR2 YSLEER. CDR3: CASSQGMAGDQPQHF. The CDR3 region has the DNA TGCGCCAGCAGCCAAGGGATGGCAGGGGATCAGCCCCAGCATTTT.

This clonotype has just a few counts. V is TRBV20-1 and J is TRBJ2-3; 8 nucleotides agree with TRBD2. There are 15 residues in the CDR3. Unmatched junction bases numbered 7, after V lost 5 bases and J lost 0 bases. Germline V gives CDR1 DFQATT, CDR2 SNEGSKA (reference sequence). CDR3 DNA: TGCAGTGCTTTTAGCGGGGCCACTAGCACAGATACGCAGTATTTT. As protein: CSAFSGATSTDTQYF.